Each of the 32 T cell receptor beta chains below was sequenced from the same sample in a study of CD8+ T cells in alopecia areata listed by TCRdb under 2018. Library creation used the immunoSEQ multiplex PCR assay. RNA was extracted from all samples and reverse transcribed into cDNA, which served as template for TCR sequencing. TCRdb retrieved this table from immuneACCESS and kept in-frame rearrangements only. Not all clones are present; in checked studies, unresolved V genes account for under half, and no reason is known for the remainder. The sample contains 80,000 to 100,000 clones, roughly two fifths of them found a single time. The top ten clones comprise under 0.9% of the sample. The material sequenced was CD4+ T cells sorted from blood. These receptors all come from a human donor with alopecia areata.

The V call is TRBV4-3, the J call TRBJ2-3; tentative D call: TRBD2 (5 bases). Germline-derived CDR1 and CDR2 are LGHNA and YSLEER. The CDR3 consists of 16 residues. V lost 5 bases and J lost 1, with 16 bases in between. CDR3 sequence (DNA): TGCGCCAGCAGCAGGGTCGGGATCGGCCGCACAGATACGCAGTATTTT. Translation: CASSRVGIGRTDTQYF.

The chain carries TRBV7-9 and TRBJ2-1; no definite D call. The CDR3 is made up of 14 amino acids. V lost 5 bases to trimming and J lost 6 bases, with 14 bases between them. Germline V gene sequence: CDR1 SEHNR, CDR2 FQNEAQ (reference sequence). The CDR3 region has the DNA TGTGCCAGCAGCCGGTCCGATACGGGCAATGAGCAGTTCTTC. Its translation: CASSRSDTGNEQFF.

The chain couples TRBV28 to TRBJ2-7, with 7 bases that match TRBD2. In germline, CDR1 is MDHEN, CDR2 SYDVKM. This CDR3 contains 13 residues. V lost 4 bases to trimming and J lost 4 bases; unmatched junction nucleotides: 4. The CDR3 DNA follows: TGTGCCAGCAGTTCGGGCGGGAGATACGAGCAGTACTTC. It yields the protein CASSSGGRYEQYF.

In this sample, this clone turned up a few times. The chain is built from TRBV29-1 and TRBJ1-1; D gene uncertain. This CDR3 has 11 residues. Germline V lookup: CDR1 SQVTM, CDR2 ANQGSEA. Trimming cost V 7 bases and J 0 bases, with 6 bases left between them. The CDR3 sequence: CSATMNTEAFF. The CDR3 coding sequence is TGCAGCGCCACTATGAACACTGAAGCTTTCTTT.

The CDR3 loop is CASSTSVGNEQFF. In nucleotides, the CDR3 is TGCGCCAGCAGCACCTCGGTCGGGAATGAGCAGTTCTTC. This chain uses TRBV5-1 with TRBJ2-1; D is uncertain. Trimming left V 4 bases short and J 7 bases short, with 12 bases between. CDR3 length: 13 amino acids. CDR1 and CDR2 from the germline V gene are SGHRS and YFSETQ.

The chain uses TRBV7-9 and TRBJ2-5, with 11 nucleotides matching TRBD2. Germline assignment: CDR1 SEHNR and CDR2 FQNEAQ (reference sequence). The V segment lost 5 bases and the J segment 2 bases; nucleotides outside the gene matches: 4. The CDR3 totals 15 residues. In DNA, the CDR3 is TGTGCCAGCAGCCGCCGGACTAGCGGGCAAGAGACCCAGTACTTC. It translates to CASSRRTSGQETQYF.

This clone has only one observation. The chain uses TRBV7-2 and TRBJ1-2; D is undetermined. V was shortened by 3 bases and J by 7 bases, with 12 bases between the two germline ends. CDR1 and CDR2 (germline): SGHTA, FQGNSA. The CDR3 length is 13 residues. The CDR3 sequence is CASSLVTTGGYTF. DNA of the CDR3: TGTGCCAGCAGCTTGGTTACGACCGGTGGCTACACCTTC.

The rearrangement joins TRBV5-6 to TRBJ2-7, with a tentative D call TRBD1 (6 bases). The V end lost 1 base, the J end lost 1 base, and 12 bases lay between the germline ends. The CDR3 sequence is 15 residues long. Germline V CDR1 and CDR2: SGHDT, YYEEEE. The CDR3 here is CASSLSGHPSYEQYF. For the CDR3, the DNA is TGTGCCAGCAGCTTGTCGGGACATCCATCCTACGAGCAGTACTTC.

V is TRBV28 and J is TRBJ1-2, with 10 bases that match TRBD1. CDR1 is MDHEN, CDR2 SYDVKM, per germline. V lost 11 bases and J lost 4; bases outside the gene matches: 4. The CDR3 is 12 amino acids. The CDR3 DNA sequence: TGTGCCGGGGGACAGGGGACCTATGGCTACACCTTC. This gives the protein CAGGQGTYGYTF.

CDR3 sequence reads: CASGVDRGLYTGELFF. For the CDR3, the DNA is TGTGCTAGTGGCGTGGACAGGGGTTTGTACACCGGGGAGCTGTTTTTT. This chain connects TRBV12-5 to TRBJ2-2; 9 bases are a match to TRBD1. Germline assignment: CDR1 LGHNT and CDR2 FRNRAP. There are 16 residues in the CDR3. Trimming took 6 bases from V and 3 from J; bases not matched to a gene: 8. The variable domain in full, completed from reference TRBV12-5 and TRBJ2-2, reads DARVTQTPRHKVTEMGQEVTMRCQPILGHNTVFWYRQTMMQGLELLAYFRNRAPLDDSGMPKDRFSAEMPDATLATLKIQPSEPRDSAVYFCASGVDRGLYTGELFFGEGSRLTVL.

This rearrangement joins TRBV7-8 to TRBJ2-3; TRBD2 matches at 11 bases. The length of the CDR3 is 15 residues. The germline V gene has CDR1 SGHVS and CDR2 FQNEAQ. Trimming removed 1 base from V and 5 bases from J; junction bases left unmatched: 2. The CDR3 nucleotides read TGTGCCAGCAGCTTAGATACTAGCGGGGGAGATACGCAGTATTTT. It codes for CASSLDTSGGDTQYF.

The chain links TRBV29-1 to TRBJ2-5; TRBD2 agrees at 14 bases. TRBJ2-7 matches the DNA end more closely, so the J call is doubtful. This CDR3 comprises 17 residues. In germline, CDR1 is SQVTM, CDR2 ANQGSEA. CDR3 sequence (DNA): TGCAGCGTTGAAGGATACGGGACTAGCGGGAGACAGTACGAGCAGTACTTC. Amino acids: CSVEGYGTSGRQYEQYF.

This clone was seen a handful of times. The chain combines TRBV20-1 with TRBJ2-7; D is possibly TRBD2 (6 bases). The CDR3 is 9 residues long. Germline V gene lookup returns CDR1 DFQATT and CDR2 SNEGSKA (reference sequence). Trimming shortened V by 6 bases and J by 6 bases, and 6 bases separated the two germline ends. The CDR3 sequence: CSAGGEQYF. CDR3 in DNA: TGCAGTGCCGGGGGCGAGCAGTACTTC.

The J gene is TRBJ2-1, the V gene TRBV6-5, with D hard to call. With 4 bases removed from V and 12 bases from J, the gap between germline ends came to 16 bases. From germline, CDR1 is MNHEY and CDR2 SVGAGI. CDR3 length: 13 amino acids. CDR3 region: CASSSSGSNWQFF. The CDR3 region has the DNA TGTGCCAGCAGTTCCTCCGGTTCAAATTGGCAGTTCTTC.

The J gene is TRBJ1-5, the V gene TRBV2; D not certain. V lost 4 bases, J lost 5 bases, and 9 bases lay in between. The V gene's germline CDR1 is SNHLY and CDR2 FYNNEI. The CDR3 spans 13 residues. The CDR3 bases are TGTGCCAGCAGTGTCCTTGGGGATCAGCCCCAGCATTTT. The encoded protein is CASSVLGDQPQHF.

This clone showed up just a few times. The chain links TRBV29-1 to TRBJ2-7; 7 bases agree with TRBD2. CDR1 is SQVTM and CDR2 is ANQGSEA in the germline V gene. The CDR3 is 14 residues long. The J segment lost 4 bases and the V segment lost 4 bases, leaving 10 bases of the junction unmatched. The CDR3 nucleotides are TGCAGCGTTGGAAGCGGGACGGGTGCTTACGAGCAGTACTTC. It specifies CSVGSGTGAYEQYF.

The chain is built from TRBV4-2 and TRBJ2-7; perhaps D is TRBD1 or TRBD2 (5 bases each). CDR3 length: 14 amino acids. With 3 bases removed from V and 2 bases from J, the gap between germline ends came to 11 bases. CDR1 is LGHNA and CDR2 is YNFKEQ in the germline V gene. The CDR3 is CASSHRDGTYEQYF. CDR3 coding DNA: TGTGCCAGCAGCCACCGGGACGGGACCTACGAGCAGTACTTC.

A single count supports this clone. The rearrangement links TRBV30 to TRBJ2-7; 8 bases agree with TRBD1. The CDR3 covers 14 residues. J gave up 3 bases and V 6 bases, and 10 bases lay outside the gene matches. Germline CDR1 reads GTSNPN; CDR2 reads SVGIG (reference sequence). The CDR3, as DNA: TGTGCCTGTCCCAGGACAGGGAGTCACTACGAGCAGTACTTC. It codes for CACPRTGSHYEQYF.

To note about this clone: Different DNA sequences within this sample yield the same CDR3. The rearrangement uses TRBV30 and TRBJ2-7; D ambiguous. The length of the CDR3 is 11 residues. The germline V gene has CDR1 GTSNPN and CDR2 SVGIG (reference sequence). Trimming left V 0 bases short and J 1 base short, with 1 base between. The CDR3 DNA reads as TGTGCCTGGAGTGTATCCTACGAGCAGTACTTC. Translated, it gives CAWSVSYEQYF.

This clone has more than one count but fewer than ten. The sample holds other DNA sequences that translate to the same CDR3. This chain links TRBV29-1 with TRBJ1-1; D possibly corresponds to TRBD1 (5 bases). This CDR3 is 12 amino acids long. Trimming removed 4 bases from V and 0 bases from J, with 6 bases in between. Germline V gives CDR1 SQVTM, CDR2 ANQGSEA. This chain's CDR3 is CSVGGMNTEAFF. CDR3 sequence (DNA): TGCAGCGTTGGGGGGATGAACACTGAAGCTTTCTTT.

In its sample, this clone was seen a few times. This chain uses TRBV6-5 with TRBJ1-1, with 7 bases lining up with TRBD1. The germline gives CDR1 MNHEY, CDR2 SVGAGI. V gave up 5 bases and J gave up 12 bases; unmatched junction bases: 9. The CDR3 loop spans 12 amino acids. CDR3 residues: CASSHRQGTPFF. As DNA, the CDR3 is TGTGCCAGCAGTCATCGACAGGGTACACCTTTCTTT.

This chain links TRBV5-1 with TRBJ2-7; TRBD1 agrees at 12 bases. CDR1 and CDR2 from the germline V gene are SGHRS and YFSETQ. Trimming removed 0 bases from V and 10 bases from J; junction bases left unmatched: 14. The CDR3 runs to 17 residues. Here the CDR3 reads CASSLATLRDRGRTQYF. CDR3 in DNA: TGCGCCAGCAGCTTGGCGACACTCCGGGACAGGGGGCGCACACAGTACTTC. Together with reference TRBV5-1 and TRBJ2-7, the CDR3 gives the full variable domain: KAGVTQTPRYLIKTRGQQVTLSCSPISGHRSVSWYQQTPGQGLQFLFEYFSETQRNKGNFPGRFSGRQFSNSRSEMNVSTLELGDSALYLCASSLATLRDRGRTQYFGPGTRLTVT.

V and J are TRBV28 and TRBJ1-2, with D possibly matching TRBD1 (5 bases). CDR3 size: 14 residues. CDR1 is MDHEN, CDR2 SYDVKM, per germline. Trimming left V 7 bases short and J 0 bases short, with 12 bases between. The CDR3 DNA is TGTGCCAGCACCCTGCAGGGAGCTAACTATGGCTACACCTTC. Translating gives CASTLQGANYGYTF.

The chain couples TRBV7-2 to TRBJ2-2, with D possibly being TRBD1 (6 bases). Germline V lookup: CDR1 SGHTA, CDR2 FQGNSA. This CDR3 is built from 16 residues. V lost 5 bases and J lost 2, with 15 bases in between. CDR3 loop: CASSRHIQGNTGELFF. The CDR3 DNA reads TGTGCCAGCAGCCGCCATATACAGGGAAACACCGGGGAGCTGTTTTTT.

For this clone: Since no conserved phenylalanine or tryptophan closes the CDR3, a read error is the likely cause. The limits of the CDR3 on the DNA are not certain, so only TCRdb's listed CDR3 is given. The chain links TRBV5-6 to TRBJ1-1. CDR1 is SGHDT, CDR2 YYEEEE, per germline. The length of the CDR3 is 13 amino acids, counting both ends. The CDR3 loop reads CASSLRAEDPPSL.

This chain connects TRBV29-1 to TRBJ2-7; the D call may be TRBD1 or TRBD2 (5 bases each). The CDR3 covers 13 residues. V was shortened by 7 bases and J by 2 bases, with 15 bases between the two germline ends. Per germline, CDR1 SQVTM and CDR2 ANQGSEA. The CDR3 here is CSASGRLTYEQYF. The DNA for the CDR3 is TGCAGCGCCTCGGGACGGTTGACCTACGAGCAGTACTTC.

The chain carries TRBV29-1 and TRBJ2-3; TRBD2 matches 10 bases. Germline CDR1 SQVTM, CDR2 ANQGSEA. The CDR3 totals 14 residues. V shed 4 bases and J 6 bases; nucleotides not matched to a gene: 7. CDR3 coding DNA: TGCAGCGTTGTTAGCGGGAGGTCAGGGGATACGCAGTATTTT. Encoded protein: CSVVSGRSGDTQYF.

The rearrangement joins TRBV30 to TRBJ1-2; TRBD1 might be the D (5 bases). The germline gives CDR1 GTSNPN, CDR2 SVGIG (reference sequence). V was pared by 4 bases and J by 4 bases, with 10 bases between. This CDR3 has 12 amino acids. The CDR3 sequence is CAWIRQGYGYTF. CDR3 DNA sequence: TGTGCCTGGATTAGGCAGGGCTATGGCTACACCTTC.

CDR3 sequence (DNA): TGTGCCTGGAGTGTAGACAGGGGTAATCAGCCCCAGCATTTT. Protein sequence: CAWSVDRGNQPQHF. The V and J genes are TRBV30 and TRBJ1-5; 8 positions match TRBD1. The germline V gene has CDR1 GTSNPN and CDR2 SVGIG (reference sequence). This CDR3 comprises 14 residues. Trimming cost V 0 bases and J 4 bases; bases outside gene matches: 2.

The chain is built from TRBV2 and TRBJ1-1; D may be TRBD1 (6 bases). The CDR3 is 13 residues long. V lost 7 bases and J lost 5, with 14 bases in between. Per the germline V gene, CDR1 is SNHLY and CDR2 is FYNNEI. Here the CDR3 reads CASTAGVETEAFF. The CDR3 bases are TGTGCCAGCACGGCAGGGGTAGAGACTGAAGCTTTCTTT. Together with reference TRBV2 and TRBJ1-1, the CDR3 gives the full variable domain: EPEVTQTPSHQVTQMGQEVILRCVPISNHLYFYWYRQILGQKVEFLVSFYNNEISEKSEIFDDQFSVERPDGSNFTLKIRSTKLEDSAMYFCASTAGVETEAFFGQGTRLTVV.

This chain links TRBV30 with TRBJ2-6; the D is unclear. V dropped 8 bases and J dropped 4 bases, with 24 bases sitting between them. The CDR3 runs 17 residues. Germline V gives CDR1 GTSNPN, CDR2 SVGIG (reference sequence). CDR3 sequence (DNA): TGTGCCGGCGCCCGGGTCGGTGTAAGTGTCGGGGCCAACGTCCTGACTTTC. Translated: CAGARVGVSVGANVLTF.

This chain links TRBV29-1 with TRBJ1-5; the D gene is possibly TRBD1 (5 bases). Trimming removed 7 bases at V and 6 bases at J, with 28 bases between. Germline assignment: CDR1 SQVTM and CDR2 ANQGSEA. The CDR3 has 17 amino acids. The CDR3 nucleotides read TGCAGCGCCCAATCCCCAGGGAGTCACCTTCGTTTTCAGCCCCAGCATTTT. This sequence encodes CSAQSPGSHLRFQPQHF.